This TCR beta chain was profiled in a study of T cell responses to AZD1222 COVID-19 vaccine. General study findings and limits: There were mostly white British donors and more females than males, and clonal diversity was possibly underestimated.

The V gene's germline CDR1 is SGHRS and CDR2 YFSETQ. Trimming pared 4 bases from V and 10 bases from J, leaving 12 bases between. The CDR3 covers 12 residues. This table comes from immunoSEQ multiplex PCR, and its TCRdb copy is limited to in-frame clones, with some not included. The table records about 150,000 clones, roughly 90% of them present only once. With regard to this clone: No antigen is known for it.

This chain joins TRBV5-1 and TRBJ2-1; D not certain. Sequencing used peripheral blood, obtained on day 0 of AZD1222 vaccination. This receptor was identified in an adult in good health. CDR3 DNA sequence: TGCGCCAGCAGCGACCTCAACGGGGAGCAGTTCTTC. This codes for CASSDLNGEQFF. Filled out from reference TRBV5-1 and TRBJ2-1, the complete variable domain reads KAGVTQTPRYLIKTRGQQVTLSCSPISGHRSVSWYQQTPGQGLQFLFEYFSETQRNKGNFPGRFSGRQFSNSRSEMNVSTLELGDSALYLCASSDLNGEQFFGPGTRLTVL.